Detailed here is one T cell receptor beta chain. The data were taken from a study of cytomegalovirus exposure and HLA in healthy donors. Amplification used 60 Vbeta primers and 13 Jbeta primers. The repertoire was sequenced with immunoSEQ multiplex PCR; TCRdb's copy has only in-frame clones and lacks some. The sample shows under 140,000 clones, approximately 79% of them seen only once. The V gene's germline CDR1 is ENHRY and CDR2 SYGVKD. The CDR3 runs 16 residues. J was trimmed by 1 base and V by 11 bases; bases with no gene match: 13. Material for sequencing was PBMCs. This receptor was taken from a man between 25 and 39 years old in good health and CMV-seropositive. The chain couples TRBV10-3 to TRBJ2-3, with 9 nucleotides matching TRBD2. The DNA of the CDR3 is TGTGCCTCCTACCCGGGGCGGGGGGGCGGCACAGATACGCAGTATTTT. This gives the protein CASYPGRGGGTDTQYF.